The clone carrying this TCR beta chain was recorded at least ten times. Its antigen is undetermined. Sequenced material consisted of expressed TCRB transcripts (all of the isolated RNA was reverse transcribed). Produced via immunoSEQ multiplex PCR; TCRdb's table is partial and in-frame only. The sample records 200,000 to 300,000 clones, less than 15% being singletons. One heparinised draw, averaging roughly 0.12 L, was taken per donor. The data were taken from a study of beta chain features in type 1 diabetes. Study-wide findings and caveats: Any HLA-type effect on TCRB rearrangement remained unresolved here. Among type 1 diabetes patients, VDJ junctions had fewer insertions and more deletions. TCRB CDR3s were moderately but significantly shorter in Type 1 diabetes patients in all four CD4+ subsets.

Trimming removed 2 bases from V and 4 bases from J, with 8 bases in between. Germline V gene sequence: CDR1 SEHNR, CDR2 FQNEAQ (reference sequence). The CDR3 runs 13 residues. The source is a woman aged 40 to 50 in good health. V is TRBV7-9 and J is TRBJ1-2; D gene uncertain. What was sequenced was naive CD4+ T cells from blood. CDR3 DNA sequence: TGTGCCAGCAGCTTACCCGAGATCTATGGCTACACCTTC. Its translation is CASSLPEIYGYTF.